Each of the 22 T cell receptor beta chains below was sequenced from the same sample in a study of T-cell reconstitution after alpha-beta-depleted transplantation in children. TCRbeta library construction was performed incorporating unique molecular identifiers. In TCRdb, the PCR reads were re-called with MiXCR into one record per CDR3 protein. Among 280,000 or so distinct CDR3 sequences listed, 11% were seen once. The source material was peripheral blood, sampled 180 days after TCRalphabeta/CD19-depleted stem cell transplant. The receptors here all came from a male patient between 2 and 9 years old who had a stem cell transplant for chronic granulomatous disease, so the T cells may come from the graft donor.

This clonotype was counted many times. This chain uses TRBV27 with TRBJ2-7; D uncertain. From germline, CDR1 is MNHEY and CDR2 SMNVEV (reference sequence). V was pared by 4 bases and J by 3 bases, with 13 bases between. The CDR3 consists of 14 residues. The CDR3 here is CASSSTLQLYEQYF. The CDR3 coding sequence is TGTGCCAGCAGTTCCACCTTACAGCTCTACGAGCAGTACTTC.

This clonotype was recorded at least ten times. The genes are TRBV27 and TRBJ2-7; 10 positions agree with TRBD1. This CDR3 region has 15 residues. The germline CDR1 and CDR2 sequences are MNHEY and SMNVEV (reference sequence). The J segment lost 1 base and the V segment lost 2 bases, leaving 2 bases of the junction unmatched. In DNA form, the CDR3 reads TGTGCCAGCAGTTTACTGGGACAGGGGTCCTACGAGCAGTACTTC. Translating gives CASSLLGQGSYEQYF.

This clonotype was picked up one time. The junction differs from germline at one of its ends, possibly a read error. The chain carries TRBV5-6 and TRBJ1-2; D unresolved. The CDR3 has 13 amino acids. Germline V CDR1 and CDR2: SGHDT, YYEEEE. The DNA for the CDR3 is TGTGCCAGCAGCTTGGGGGGAAACTATGGCGACACCTTC. It encodes CASSLGGNYGDTF.

This clonotype was observed at least ten times. This rearrangement joins TRBV7-3 to TRBJ1-3; D is possibly TRBD1 (6 bases). The germline gives CDR1 SGHTA, CDR2 FQGTGA. The CDR3 runs 16 residues. Between the trimmed V and J ends, which lost 5 bases and 0 bases, there was a span of 14 bases. CDR3 sequence reads: CASSLRGVYSGNTIYF. The CDR3, as DNA: TGTGCCAGCAGCCTAAGGGGGGTCTACTCTGGAAACACCATATATTTT.

This clonotype was observed many times. The chain uses TRBV29-1 and TRBJ1-5; D gene unclear. CDR3 length: 13 residues. The germline V and J ends were trimmed by 6 bases and 4 bases, with 13 bases remaining between them. Germline-derived CDR1 and CDR2 are SQVTM and ANQGSEA. This chain's CDR3 is CSVQNVGNQPQHF. The CDR3 bases are TGCAGCGTGCAGAATGTGGGGAATCAGCCCCAGCATTTT.

This clonotype was picked up many times. The chain uses TRBV12-3 or TRBV12-4 and TRBJ1-2; D not resolved. Trimming left V 2 bases short and J 7 bases short, with 8 bases between. The CDR3 totals 12 residues. The CDR3 sequence is CASSLRLGGYTF. CDR3 nucleotide sequence: TGTGCCAGCAGTTTAAGGTTAGGTGGCTACACCTTC.

Note on this clonotype: This may stem from a read error, because a much larger clone lies one nucleotide away. The chain links TRBV6-5 to TRBJ1-5, with D uncertain. The CDR3 runs 13 residues. Per germline, CDR1 MNHEY and CDR2 SVGAGI. V was shortened by 0 bases and J by 9 bases, with 9 bases between the two germline ends. CDR3 sequence reads: CASSYSIWRPQHF. The CDR3 coding sequence is TGTGCCAGCAGTTACTCGATATGGCGGCCCCAGCATTTT.

The table lists this clonotype with many counts. The V gene is TRBV5-1, the J gene TRBJ2-7; D gene ambiguous. CDR1 SGHRS and CDR2 YFSETQ come from the germline V gene. This CDR3 region has 13 residues. The ends were cut back, 2 bases at V and 3 bases at J, with 9 bases in the middle. CDR3 nucleotides: TGCGCCAGCAGCTTAACAAACAGCTACGAGCAGTACTTC. This gives the protein CASSLTNSYEQYF.

This clonotype was seen ten or more times. The chain is built from TRBV5-6 and TRBJ2-5; 9 nucleotides align to TRBD1. With V trimmed by 3 bases and J by 4 bases, 4 bases remained unmatched. Germline V CDR1 and CDR2: SGHDT, YYEEEE. The CDR3 extends over 14 amino acids. CDR3 in DNA: TGTGCCAGCAGCTACGCGGACAGGGGAGAGACCCAGTACTTC. Its translation is CASSYADRGETQYF.

There are a few counts of this clonotype. The gene calls are TRBV5-1 and TRBJ1-1, with 7 bases that match TRBD1. The junction had 10 bases not matched to a gene; V was cut back by 4 bases and J by 1 base. The CDR3 spans 16 residues. In germline, CDR1 is SGHRS, CDR2 YFSETQ. The CDR3 loop is CASSGVGQAKNTEAFF. The DNA for the CDR3 is TGCGCCAGCAGCGGTGTCGGACAGGCTAAGAACACTGAAGCTTTCTTT.

This clonotype was seen ten or more times. This chain links TRBV29-1 with TRBJ1-1; weak D call: TRBD1 (5 bases). CDR1 SQVTM and CDR2 ANQGSEA come from the germline V gene. With 4 bases removed from V and 6 bases from J, the gap between germline ends came to 9 bases. The CDR3 contains 11 residues. The CDR3 spells CSVAPGAEAFF. The CDR3 DNA is TGCAGCGTTGCACCGGGGGCTGAAGCTTTCTTT.

To note about this clonotype: This may stem from a read error, because a much larger clone lies one nucleotide away. The chain links TRBV10-1 to TRBJ2-7; 8 bases agree with TRBD2. The CDR3 is 18 residues long. Germline V gene lookup returns CDR1 WNHNN and CDR2 SYGVQD (reference sequence). The DNA for the CDR3 is TGCGCCAGCAGTCCCGGGACACTGGGACTAGTGAACTCCTACGAGGAGTACTTC. This encodes CASSPGTLGLVNSYEEYF.

At least ten counts were recorded for this clonotype. J is TRBJ2-1 and V is TRBV15; 8 bases fit TRBD2. The germline V gene has CDR1 LNHNV and CDR2 YYDKDF (reference sequence). With V trimmed by 5 bases and J by 15 bases, 12 bases remained unmatched. This CDR3 region has 13 residues. The CDR3 is CATSRPGLGVLFF. The CDR3 nucleotides are TGTGCCACCAGCCGTCCGGGACTAGGAGTACTGTTCTTC.

This clonotype was observed many times. The V gene is TRBV19, the J gene TRBJ2-5, with TRBD2 as a possible D gene (5 bases). The germline V gene has CDR1 LNHDA and CDR2 SQIVND (reference sequence). The V end was cut by 6 bases, the J end by 5 bases, with 16 bases between. There are 14 residues in the CDR3. The CDR3 is CASSYSLAGETQYF. The DNA of the CDR3 is TGTGCCAGTAGCTATAGTCTAGCTGGGGAGACCCAGTACTTC.

This clonotype has ten or more counts. V usage is TRBV18 and J usage is TRBJ2-1; TRBD2 matches at 7 bases. The CDR3 extends over 14 amino acids. Looked up from germline, CDR1 is KGHSH and CDR2 is LQKENI. J was trimmed by 0 bases and V by 9 bases; bases with no gene match: 5. CDR3 in amino acids: CASSTSVSYNEQFF. The CDR3 nucleotides are TGTGCCAGTTCAACTAGCGTCTCCTACAATGAGCAGTTCTTC.

Points on this clonotype: A much more abundant neighbour one base away suggests this may be a read error. This chain links TRBV5-1 with TRBJ2-7; the D gene could be TRBD1 or TRBD2 (5 bases each). This CDR3 has 15 residues. Germline CDR1 is SGHRS and CDR2 is YFSETQ. The ends were cut back, 4 bases at V and 5 bases at J, with 19 bases in the middle. CDR3 sequence (DNA): TGCGCCAGCAGCGCCCAGGGTCATGGGACCGACGAGCAGTACTTC. Amino acid sequence: CASSAQGHGTDEQYF.

In the case of this clonotype: A much larger clone is a single base away; this may be a read error. The chain carries TRBV4-1 and TRBJ1-2; D is unclear. This CDR3 contains 16 residues. Germline CDR1 MGHRA, CDR2 YSYEKL. The CDR3 spells CASSQDHISENYGDTF. The CDR3 nucleotides read TGCGCCAGCAGCCAAGATCATATCTCGGAGAACTATGGCGACACCTTC.

This clonotype has at least ten counts. The chain carries TRBV5-1 and TRBJ2-2; perhaps TRBD2 as D (6 bases). This CDR3 region has 16 residues. The V and J ends lost 1 base and 5 bases respectively, with 15 bases between them. Germline loops: CDR1 SGHRS, CDR2 YFSETQ. CDR3 sequence (DNA): TGCGCCAGCAGCTTGAATGTGGCGGGGCAGACCGGGGAGCTGTTTTTT. Residues: CASSLNVAGQTGELFF. The complete variable domain, with remaining parts taken from reference TRBV5-1 and TRBJ2-2, reads KAGVTQTPRYLIKTRGQQVTLSCSPISGHRSVSWYQQTPGQGLQFLFEYFSETQRNKGNFPGRFSGRQFSNSRSEMNVSTLELGDSALYLCASSLNVAGQTGELFFGEGSRLTVL.

The sample holds many counts of this clonotype. The V and J genes are TRBV5-1 and TRBJ2-2, with TRBD2 matching 9 bases. The germline gives CDR1 SGHRS, CDR2 YFSETQ. The length of the CDR3 is 18 residues. The V gene end was trimmed by 4 bases and the J gene end by 2 bases; junction bases not matched to a gene: 12. CDR3 sequence reads: CASSPMGAGGPNTGELFF. In DNA form, the CDR3 reads TGCGCCAGCAGCCCCATGGGAGCGGGGGGCCCAAACACCGGGGAGCTGTTTTTT. Drawing the rest from reference TRBV5-1 and TRBJ2-2, the complete variable domain is KAGVTQTPRYLIKTRGQQVTLSCSPISGHRSVSWYQQTPGQGLQFLFEYFSETQRNKGNFPGRFSGRQFSNSRSEMNVSTLELGDSALYLCASSPMGAGGPNTGELFFGEGSRLTVL.

This clonotype was counted many times. The chain uses TRBV21-1 and TRBJ2-7; the table names TRBD1, a call not compared with the DNA. TRBV21-1 is described as a pseudogene. The CDR3 is made up of 14 amino acids. In DNA, the CDR3 is TGTGCCAGCAGCAAAAGGGTCCGGGACTACGAGCAGTACTTC. Amino acids: CASSKRVRDYEQYF.

Concerning this clonotype: A single base separates this from a much larger clone, so it may be a read error. The chain recombines TRBV7-2 with TRBJ2-5; TRBD2 might be the D (6 bases). Deletions cut 1 base from V and 8 bases from J, with 11 bases between. Per the germline V gene, CDR1 is SGHTA and CDR2 is FQGNSA. This CDR3 contains 13 residues. The CDR3 protein is CASSLDAGSTQYF. Here the CDR3 DNA reads TGTGCCAGCAGCTTAGATGCGGGATCCACCCAGTACTTC.

This clonotype was observed many times. V and J are TRBV3-1 and TRBJ2-3; possible D gene TRBD2, 5 bases. The ends were cut back, 0 bases at V and 0 bases at J, with 7 bases in the middle. CDR3 length equals 15 residues. In germline, CDR1 is LGHDT, CDR2 YNNKEL (reference sequence). The CDR3 nucleotides read TGTGCCAGCAGCCAAGATCCGGGGAGCACAGATACGCAGTATTTT. Amino acids: CASSQDPGSTDTQYF.